This T cell receptor (beta chain) stems from a study of CD8+CD57+ T cells in acquired aplastic anemia. The overall study: Sorted CD4+ plus CD8+ cells gave DNA averaging around 3 ug.

The patients chosen for sequencing had shown expansion of CD8+CD57+ cells (detected by flow cytometry). The study sampled blood from patients who had received no therapy. General study points: Patients shared some 30 CD8+ CDR3 sequences with controls.

For CDR3 and TCR beta VDJ profiling, genomic DNA was the template used. A single record per CDR3 protein comes from TCRdb applying MiXCR to the reads. In the table there are roughly 120,000 distinct CDR3 sequences, approximately 50% of which are singletons. The CDR3 spans 12 residues. Trimming shortened V by 6 bases and J by 0 bases, and 3 bases separated the two germline ends. The V gene's germline CDR1 is SQVTM and CDR2 ANQGSEA. On this clonotype: What it binds is not known.

This receptor was obtained from a human donor with aplastic anemia. The chain carries TRBV29-1 and TRBJ2-6, with unresolved D. Sequencing was carried out using sorted CD4+, CD8+, or CD8+CD57+ T cells (not recorded which) from PBMCs. Here the CDR3 reads CSVASGANVLTF. The CDR3 DNA reads as TGCAGCGTAGCCTCTGGGGCCAACGTCCTGACTTTC.